Each of the 21 T cell receptor beta chains below was sequenced from the same sample in a study of blood T cell repertoires in COVID-19 (TCRdb year 2020). The library was obtained by the immunoSEQ multiplex PCR assay. As stored in TCRdb, this immuneACCESS dataset retains in-frame rearrangements with V and J assigned. A fraction of the clones does not appear; measured against another copy, unresolved V genes explain less than half of the discrepancy, and the remainder lacks a known reason. The sample data list more than 95,000 clones, and 83% of these were observed just once. More than 5% of the sample comes from the top ten. What was sequenced was peripheral blood. All receptors come from a man at least 80 years old with active or convalescent COVID-19.

This chain joins TRBV5-6 and TRBJ2-5; TRBD2 matches 13 bases. The CDR3 has 16 amino acids. The V gene end was trimmed by 1 base and the J gene end by 2 bases; junction bases not matched to a gene: 2. CDR1 is SGHDT and CDR2 is YYEEEE in the germline V gene. CDR3 residues: CASSLTSGGAQETQYF. The CDR3 region has the DNA TGTGCCAGCAGCTTGACTAGCGGGGGGGCACAAGAGACCCAGTACTTC.

The chain uses TRBV18 and TRBJ2-3; TRBD2 matches 7 bases. The CDR3 sequence is 15 residues long. Trimming took 4 bases from V and 2 from J; bases not matched to a gene: 6. Germline V gene data show CDR1 as KGHSH and CDR2 as LQKENI. The CDR3 region has the DNA TGTGCCAGCTCACTAATGGGAGGGTACACAGATACGCAGTATTTT. It yields the protein CASSLMGGYTDTQYF. The whole variable domain, filled in from reference TRBV18 and TRBJ2-3, reads NAGVMQNPRHLVRRRGQEARLRCSPMKGHSHVYWYRQLPEEGLKFMVYLQKENIIDESGMPKERFSAEFPKEGPSILRIQQVVRGDSAAYFCASSLMGGYTDTQYFGPGTRLTVL.

The chain combines TRBV18 with TRBJ2-5; TRBD2 might be the D (6 bases). From germline, CDR1 is KGHSH and CDR2 LQKENI. The ends were cut back, 1 base at V and 5 bases at J, with 11 bases in the middle. The CDR3 has 14 residues. The chain's CDR3 is CASSPRDGGETQYF. CDR3 DNA sequence: TGTGCCAGCTCACCACGTGATGGAGGGGAGACCCAGTACTTC.

This sequence joins TRBV5-1 and TRBJ1-2; 8 nucleotides match TRBD1. With V trimmed by 3 bases and J by 6 bases, 4 bases remained unmatched. The length of the CDR3 is 13 residues. Germline-derived CDR1 and CDR2 are SGHRS and YFSETQ. The CDR3 DNA reads as TGCGCCAGCAGCTACGGACAGGGCGATGGCTACACCTTC. Its translation is CASSYGQGDGYTF.

The chain joins TRBV5-5 to TRBJ1-1; TRBD1 matches 9 bases. The CDR3 has 16 residues. Germline CDR1 is SGHKS and CDR2 is YYEKEE (reference sequence). J was trimmed by 6 bases and V by 0 bases; bases with no gene match: 9. CDR3 in amino acids: CASSLGLGQGFAEAFF. CDR3 in DNA: TGTGCCAGCAGCTTGGGGTTAGGACAGGGGTTCGCTGAAGCTTTCTTT.

The chain recombines TRBV10-3 with TRBJ2-3, with a weak D call TRBD2 (6 bases). V was clipped by 0 bases and J by 5 bases, with 9 bases between them. The CDR3 extends over 14 amino acids. Germline values: CDR1 ENHRY, CDR2 SYGVKD. The CDR3 loop is CAISESGLGDTQYF. The CDR3 DNA sequence: TGTGCCATCAGTGAGTCGGGACTCGGAGATACGCAGTATTTT.

The rearrangement uses TRBV6-2 or TRBV6-3 and TRBJ2-1; 7 positions agree with TRBD2. V shed 0 bases and J 7 bases; nucleotides not matched to a gene: 9. In germline, CDR1 is MNHEY, CDR2 SVGEGT. This CDR3 spans 16 amino acids. The CDR3 region is CASSYSVGGFQNEQFF. CDR3 nucleotide sequence: TGTGCCAGCAGTTACTCTGTGGGGGGGTTCCAGAATGAGCAGTTCTTC.

The V call is TRBV4-1, the J call TRBJ1-3; TRBD1 matches at 7 bases. The germline gives CDR1 MGHRA, CDR2 YSYEKL. Germline trimming cut 3 bases from V and 0 bases from J; bases unmatched to any gene: 8. CDR3 length: 17 residues. The CDR3 is CASSHDQTGSSGNTIYF. The CDR3 nucleotides read TGCGCCAGCAGCCACGATCAGACAGGGAGCTCTGGAAACACCATATATTTT.

The CDR3: CAWTGVLPQHF. The DNA for the CDR3 is TGTGCCTGGACGGGGGTCCTGCCCCAGCATTTT. The V call is TRBV30, the J call TRBJ1-5; tentative D call: TRBD1 (5 bases). V lost 4 bases and J lost 9, with 10 bases in between. Germline CDR1 and CDR2: GTSNPN and SVGIG (reference sequence). The CDR3 has 11 amino acids.

A few counts support this clone. The chain couples TRBV5-4 to TRBJ1-1; 7 bases are a match to TRBD1. Trimming removed 5 bases from V and 2 bases from J; junction bases left unmatched: 6. Germline V gene lookup returns CDR1 SGHNT and CDR2 YYREEE (reference sequence). The CDR3 consists of 14 residues. CDR3 region: CASRTGQINTEAFF. The CDR3 region has the DNA TGTGCCAGCAGGACAGGGCAAATAAACACTGAAGCTTTCTTT.

The rearrangement links TRBV5-1 to TRBJ2-7, with 9 bases identical to TRBD1. Germline CDR1 and CDR2: SGHRS and YFSETQ. With 6 bases clipped from V and 0 bases from J, the junction kept 7 bases outside the gene matches. This CDR3 has 15 residues. CDR3 loop: CASNPQGQGSYEQYF. The CDR3 DNA follows: TGCGCCAGCAACCCCCAGGGACAGGGCTCCTACGAGCAGTACTTC. Full variable domain (rest looked up from reference TRBV5-1 and TRBJ2-7): KAGVTQTPRYLIKTRGQQVTLSCSPISGHRSVSWYQQTPGQGLQFLFEYFSETQRNKGNFPGRFSGRQFSNSRSEMNVSTLELGDSALYLCASNPQGQGSYEQYFGPGTRLTVT.

The chain links TRBV6-6 to TRBJ2-7; tentatively, D is TRBD1 (5 bases). CDR1 and CDR2 from the germline V gene are MNHNY and SVGAGI (reference sequence). This CDR3 is built from 12 residues. The V end lost 2 bases, the J end lost 5 bases, and 7 bases lay between the germline ends. The CDR3 loop reads CASSYQGNEQYF. The CDR3 DNA reads as TGTGCCAGCAGTTACCAGGGAAACGAGCAGTACTTC.

As concerns this clone: This specimen includes other DNA sequences encoding the same CDR3. The chain links TRBV5-1 to TRBJ2-5; D remains unclear. Germline CDR1 and CDR2: SGHRS and YFSETQ. CDR3 length equals 12 residues. Trimming took off 0 bases at V and 5 bases at J, with 5 bases between the two ends. CDR3 in amino acids: CASSLAGETQYF. The DNA of the CDR3 is TGCGCCAGCAGCTTGGCCGGGGAGACCCAGTACTTC.

CDR3 coding DNA: TGTGCCAGCAGCCCCGTGACTAGCGGGGGGGGTAGCTCCTACAATGAGCAGTTCTTC. Protein sequence: CASSPVTSGGGSSYNEQFF. This chain joins TRBV7-2 and TRBJ2-1, with TRBD2 matching over 14 bases. This CDR3 has 19 residues. Germline V gene data show CDR1 as SGHTA and CDR2 as FQGNSA. Trimming at V came to 5 bases and at J to 0 bases, leaving 9 bases not matched to a gene.

This clone appeared many times. This chain joins TRBV27 and TRBJ2-1; 9 bases are shared with TRBD2. The trim removed 6 bases at V and 8 bases at J, leaving 14 bases unmatched. The V gene's germline CDR1 is MNHEY and CDR2 SMNVEV (reference sequence). This CDR3 region has 16 residues. The CDR3: CASSRSIGGGAYEQFF. The CDR3 region has the DNA TGTGCCAGCAGCCGGTCCATCGGCGGGGGGGCCTATGAGCAGTTCTTC.

The chain joins TRBV9 to TRBJ1-1, with TRBD1 matching 7 bases. This CDR3 region has 15 residues. V shed 3 bases, J shed 1 base, and the junction held 6 bases outside the gene matches. CDR1 and CDR2 (germline): SGDLS, YYNGEE. This CDR3 reads CASSAAGDRNTEAFF. DNA of the CDR3: TGTGCCAGCAGCGCCGCAGGGGACAGGAACACTGAAGCTTTCTTT.

This clone has just one count. The chain combines TRBV5-4 with TRBJ2-7, with 16 bases aligning to TRBD2. Per the germline V gene, CDR1 is SGHNT and CDR2 is YYREEE (reference sequence). V shed 3 bases, J shed 9 bases, and the junction held 18 bases outside the gene matches. The CDR3 is 19 amino acids. The CDR3, as DNA: TGTGCCAGCAGCTCCGGGACTAGCGGGGGGGCCTTCTATTCCTCCGGGCAGTACTTC. It specifies CASSSGTSGGAFYSSGQYF.

The chain couples TRBV7-2 to TRBJ2-5; D is unresolved. Trimming cost V 3 bases and J 5 bases, with 10 bases left between them. Germline V gene sequence: CDR1 SGHTA, CDR2 FQGNSA. The CDR3 is made up of 13 amino acids. The chain's CDR3 is CASSLGPAETQYF. CDR3 bases: TGTGCCAGCAGCTTGGGCCCCGCCGAGACCCAGTACTTC. The whole variable domain, filled in from reference TRBV7-2 and TRBJ2-5, reads GAGVSQSPSNKVTEKGKDVELRCDPISGHTALYWYRQSLGQGLEFLIYFQGNSAPDKSGLPSDRFSAERTGGSVSTLTIQRTQQEDSAVYLCASSLGPAETQYFGPGTRLLVL.

J is TRBJ2-7 and V is TRBV15; TRBD1 matches 12 bases. CDR3 size: 17 residues. The trim removed 3 bases at V and 6 bases at J, leaving 12 bases unmatched. Per germline, CDR1 LNHNV and CDR2 YYDKDF (reference sequence). This chain's CDR3 is CATSSDELGQGAVEQYF. Here the CDR3 DNA reads TGTGCCACCAGCAGCGACGAGCTGGGACAGGGGGCTGTCGAGCAGTACTTC.

The chain recombines TRBV25-1 with TRBJ1-2, with 9 bases lining up with TRBD1. CDR3 length equals 16 residues. In germline, CDR1 is MGHDK, CDR2 SYGVNS. J lost 3 bases, V lost 2 bases, and 7 bases had no gene match. The CDR3 protein is CASSERDRATYYGYTF. CDR3 in DNA: TGTGCCAGCAGTGAACGGGACAGGGCTACGTACTATGGCTACACCTTC.

The chain uses TRBV5-1 and TRBJ2-3, with 9 bases that match TRBD2. Trimming at V came to 0 bases and at J to 1 base, leaving 6 bases not matched to a gene. CDR1 is SGHRS, CDR2 YFSETQ, per germline. The CDR3 is 17 amino acids. CDR3 loop: CASSLGVAGAGTDTQYF. The CDR3, as DNA: TGCGCCAGCAGCTTGGGGGTAGCGGGGGCCGGCACAGATACGCAGTATTTT.